The present T cell receptor (beta chain) was sequenced within a study of blood T cell repertoires in COVID-19. Study background: Samples taken during acute and convalescent COVID-19 were collected in the United States, Italy and Spain. T cells, B-cell-depleted T cells, or PBMCs supplied cDNA or gDNA.

Under the authors' procedure: Amplification with reference gene primers provided the estimates of nucleated cell counts. Sequencing was performed with immunoSEQ multiplex PCR; in TCRdb, only in-frame clones are kept and a portion is missing. V and J calls and clone size are given by that table; D and trimming were obtained from the DNA. The sample records 150,000 to 200,000 clones, more than 70% being singletons. This TCR was recovered from a man younger than 35 with active or convalescent COVID-19. Sequenced sample: peripheral blood.

This CDR3 reads CASSIGAKTEAFF. The CDR3 DNA reads as TGTGCCAGTAGTATCGGAGCGAAGACTGAAGCTTTCTTT. The chain uses TRBV19 and TRBJ1-1; D gene uncertain. Germline CDR1 is LNHDA and CDR2 is SQIVND (reference sequence). Trimming stripped 3 bases from V and 5 bases from J, with 10 bases between. This CDR3 is 13 amino acids long.